This passage covers 32 T cell receptor beta chains from one sample sequenced in a study of molecular identifiers for immune sequencing clone quantification. TCRdb processed the PCR reads anew with MiXCR; each CDR3 protein has one entry. Here the sample spans some 41,000 distinct CDR3 sequences, approximately 17% being singletons. Sequences were obtained from naive CD8+ T cells from blood, with Jurkat cell RNA spiked in. Subset defined: FACS-sorted CD8+CD4-CCR7+CD45RA+ naive T cells. The source of these receptors is a human donor in good health. Some libraries in this study had Jurkat cell RNA spiked in.

This clonotype has more than one count but fewer than ten. The CDR3: CASSLWGQTYNEQFF. The CDR3 nucleotides read TGTGCCAGCAGTTTATGGGGACAGACCTACAATGAGCAGTTCTTC. This chain uses TRBV27 with TRBJ2-1; 7 bases fit TRBD1. The CDR3 runs to 15 residues. The germline V gene has CDR1 MNHEY and CDR2 SMNVEV (reference sequence). V gave up 1 base and J gave up 2 bases; unmatched junction bases: 2.

The V call is TRBV10-3, the J call TRBJ2-1, with a possible D match to TRBD2 (6 bases). Trimming removed 11 bases from V and 6 bases from J, with 23 bases in between. CDR3 size: 15 residues. Per germline, CDR1 ENHRY and CDR2 SYGVKD. The CDR3 region is CASSGGLGLINEQFF. As DNA, the CDR3 is TGTGCCTCAAGTGGGGGGTTGGGGCTTATCAATGAGCAGTTCTTC.

This clonotype showed up many times. The CDR3 bases are TGTGCCAGCAGCTTAGTCACGCGGACTGAAGCTTTCTTT. This translates into CASSLVTRTEAFF. The chain couples TRBV7-9 to TRBJ1-1; no reliable D call. There are 13 residues in the CDR3. Trimming removed 1 base from V and 5 bases from J, with 8 bases in between. Germline V CDR1 and CDR2: SEHNR, FQNEAQ (reference sequence).

This clonotype was counted a few times. A much larger clone lies a single base off, so this may be a read error. V usage is TRBV2 and J usage is TRBJ1-2; D gene uncertain. The CDR3 runs 14 residues. Germline V gene data show CDR1 as SNHLY and CDR2 as FYNNEI. CDR3 in DNA: TGTGCCAACAGTGCCGAACATGCGACAAGTGGCTACACCTTC. Translating it yields CANSAEHATSGYTF.

This clonotype came up a few times. The chain uses TRBV6-2 or TRBV6-3 and TRBJ2-7; D uncertain. The CDR3 sequence is 12 residues long. Germline values: CDR1 MNHEY, CDR2 SVGEGT. V was clipped by 0 bases and J by 5 bases, with 5 bases between them. DNA of the CDR3: TGTGCCAGCAGTTACTCGATCGACGAGCAGTACTTC. This encodes CASSYSIDEQYF.

This clonotype was seen many times. The chain joins TRBV6-6 to TRBJ2-1; D possibly corresponds to TRBD2 (5 bases). Germline values: CDR1 MNHNY, CDR2 SVGAGI (reference sequence). Deletions cut 1 base from V and 4 bases from J, with 8 bases between. The CDR3 runs 14 residues. DNA for the CDR3: TGTGCCAGCAGTTACTTAGCGCCTTACAATGAGCAGTTCTTC. Translated, it gives CASSYLAPYNEQFF.

This clonotype was found many times. The chain links TRBV2 to TRBJ2-2; 9 bases match TRBD2. V shed 11 bases and J 6 bases; nucleotides not matched to a gene: 10. Germline CDR1 and CDR2: SNHLY and FYNNEI. The CDR3 is 14 amino acids. The CDR3 protein is CAGQREAPPGELFF. The CDR3 nucleotides are TGTGCCGGGCAGCGGGAGGCTCCCCCCGGGGAGCTGTTTTTT.

This clonotype turned up a few times. The chain links TRBV11-2 to TRBJ1-2, with D maybe TRBD1 (5 bases). Germline V gene data show CDR1 as SGHAT and CDR2 as FQNNGV. The CDR3 is 14 amino acids. With 1 base removed from V and 4 bases from J, the gap between germline ends came to 10 bases. The CDR3 here is CASSLVQGSYGYTF. CDR3 nucleotides: TGTGCCAGCAGCTTAGTCCAGGGTTCCTATGGCTACACCTTC.

This clonotype was seen a few times. This chain links TRBV29-1 with TRBJ1-6, with TRBD1 identical over 9 bases. The germline gives CDR1 SQVTM, CDR2 ANQGSEA. The V and J ends lost 4 bases and 7 bases, in that order; junction bases with no gene match: 2. The CDR3 is 13 amino acids. CDR3: CSVAGQGNSPLHF. The DNA for the CDR3 is TGCAGCGTTGCGGGACAGGGCAATTCACCCCTCCACTTT.

In this sample, this clonotype turned up many times. The V call is TRBV9, the J call TRBJ2-1; TRBD1 agrees at 10 bases. Germline lookup yields CDR1 SGDLS and CDR2 YYNGEE. V shed 2 bases, J shed 6 bases, and the junction held 5 bases outside the gene matches. The CDR3 totals 15 residues. CDR3 region: CASSVGQGISNEQFF. The CDR3 bases are TGTGCCAGCAGCGTGGGACAGGGGATAAGCAATGAGCAGTTCTTC.

This clonotype was observed a handful of times. The V gene is TRBV29-1, the J gene TRBJ2-7; D ambiguous. V was clipped by 7 bases and J by 3 bases, with 7 bases between them. The length of the CDR3 is 10 residues. CDR1 is SQVTM, CDR2 ANQGSEA, per germline. The CDR3 loop reads CSAVNYEQYF. CDR3 sequence (DNA): TGCAGCGCTGTAAACTACGAGCAGTACTTC.

This clonotype was observed many times. The V and J genes are TRBV4-1 and TRBJ1-4; D is unresolved. V dropped 1 base and J dropped 7 bases, with 1 base sitting between them. Per the germline V gene, CDR1 is MGHRA and CDR2 is YSYEKL. The CDR3 is 11 amino acids. The CDR3 DNA reads TGCGCCAGCAGCCAAGGTGAAAAACTGTTTTTT. Amino acids: CASSQGEKLFF.

In its sample, this clonotype was seen many times. The chain couples TRBV4-3 to TRBJ2-3, with 11 bases lining up with TRBD2. The CDR3 runs 18 residues. Germline V gene lookup returns CDR1 LGHNA and CDR2 YSLEER. V gave up 5 bases and J gave up 3 bases; unmatched junction bases: 13. CDR3 coding DNA: TGCGCCAGCAGCTCTCCCTTTACTAGCGGGAGAGAGACAGATACGCAGTATTTT. Amino acids: CASSSPFTSGRETDTQYF.

There are many counts of this clonotype. The chain has TRBV10-3 and TRBJ2-3; TRBD2 matches at 14 bases. Germline V gives CDR1 ENHRY, CDR2 SYGVKD. V lost 10 bases, J lost 2 bases, and 5 bases stayed unmatched. This CDR3 is 15 amino acids long. The CDR3, as DNA: TGTGCCACCATGACTAGCGGGAGGGACACAGATACGCAGTATTTT. Its protein product is CATMTSGRDTDTQYF.

To note about this clonotype: A much larger clone is a single base away; this may be a read error. V gene TRBV6-1 combines with J gene TRBJ1-1; D gene ambiguous. CDR1 and CDR2 (germline): MNHNS, SASEGT. The CDR3 is made up of 14 amino acids. CDR3 in DNA: TGTGTCAGCAGTGAACTTGGCGGGGAAACTGAAGCTTTCTTT. Protein: CVSSELGGETEAFF.

This clonotype was counted ten times or more. The rearrangement links TRBV5-1 to TRBJ2-6; D remains unclear. Trimming removed 5 bases from V and 4 bases from J, with 10 bases in between. The CDR3 loop spans 14 amino acids. The germline V gene has CDR1 SGHRS and CDR2 YFSETQ. As DNA, the CDR3 is TGCGCCAGCAGTACCCAGGCCGGGGCCAACGTCCTGACTTTC. This encodes CASSTQAGANVLTF.

This clonotype was seen a few times. The chain employs TRBV6-6 and TRBJ2-2; unclear D gene. The V end lost 0 bases, the J end lost 8 bases, and 4 bases lay between the germline ends. Germline V gene sequence: CDR1 MNHNY, CDR2 SVGAGI (reference sequence). CDR3 length: 12 amino acids. CDR3 region: CASSYSGGELFF. The CDR3, as DNA: TGTGCCAGCAGTTACTCTGGGGGGGAGCTGTTTTTT.

This clonotype has at least ten counts. V gene TRBV28 combines with J gene TRBJ2-2, with TRBD2 matching 8 bases. The CDR3 length is 16 residues. The germline V gene has CDR1 MDHEN and CDR2 SYDVKM. V shed 3 bases, J shed 2 bases, and the junction held 5 bases outside the gene matches. Here the CDR3 reads CASSFPGRANTGELFF. CDR3 sequence (DNA): TGTGCCAGCAGTTTCCCCGGGAGGGCCAACACCGGGGAGCTGTTTTTT.

This clonotype has more than one count but fewer than ten. This rearrangement joins TRBV7-9 to TRBJ1-1, with 10 bases matching TRBD1. V shed 5 bases, J shed 2 bases, and the junction held 8 bases outside the gene matches. Germline values: CDR1 SEHNR, CDR2 FQNEAQ (reference sequence). CDR3 size: 16 residues. The CDR3 coding sequence is TGTGCCAGCAGCCTAAGGGACAGGGGAGTAAACACTGAAGCTTTCTTT. Protein: CASSLRDRGVNTEAFF.

This clonotype was seen more than once but under ten times. V gene TRBV19 combines with J gene TRBJ1-1; D is uncertain. Trimming removed 5 bases at V and 2 bases at J, with 9 bases between. This CDR3 has 13 amino acids. Per the germline V gene, CDR1 is LNHDA and CDR2 is SQIVND (reference sequence). CDR3 sequence: CASSWAVNTEAFF. The CDR3 nucleotides read TGTGCCAGTAGTTGGGCGGTTAACACTGAAGCTTTCTTT.

Regarding this clonotype: The junction departs from germline at one end; a sequencing error may be responsible. The chain joins TRBV28 to TRBJ2-1; D gene unclear. CDR1 and CDR2 (germline): MDHEN, SYDVKM. The CDR3 is made up of 15 amino acids. Here the CDR3 DNA reads TGTTCCAGCAGTTTTGTGACACTTACCTACAATGAGCAGTTCTTC. This sequence encodes CSSSFVTLTYNEQFF.

This clonotype showed up just a few times. The CDR3 is CASSLIKETQYF. DNA for the CDR3: TGTGCCAGCAGCTTAATCAAAGAGACCCAGTACTTC. The rearrangement joins TRBV7-2 to TRBJ2-5; D gene ambiguous. V lost 2 bases, J lost 3 bases, and 4 bases lay in between. Germline V gene sequence: CDR1 SGHTA, CDR2 FQGNSA. The CDR3 is made up of 12 amino acids.

This clonotype appeared many times. The chain recombines TRBV24-1 with TRBJ2-3; D ambiguous. This CDR3 comprises 12 residues. The ends were cut back, 4 bases at V and 6 bases at J, with 7 bases in the middle. The germline gives CDR1 KGHDR, CDR2 SFDVKD. Here the CDR3 reads CATSDPLDTQYF. CDR3 DNA sequence: TGTGCCACCAGTGACCCCCTGGATACGCAGTATTTT.

This clonotype came up many times. The genes are TRBV12-3 or TRBV12-4 and TRBJ2-7, with a possible D match to TRBD2 (5 bases). This CDR3 has 14 amino acids. Trimming removed 4 bases at V and 2 bases at J, with 12 bases between. CDR3 amino acids: CASSSGLAAYEQYF. In DNA form, the CDR3 reads TGTGCCAGCAGTTCGGGTCTAGCAGCCTACGAGCAGTACTTC.

The sample holds many counts of this clonotype. The CDR3: CASSQANEAFF. The CDR3 DNA is TGCGCCAGCAGCCAAGCTAATGAAGCTTTCTTT. This chain links TRBV4-3 with TRBJ1-1; no definite D call. The V gene lost 1 base and the J gene lost 7 bases, with 4 bases spanning the gap. The CDR3 extends over 11 amino acids. Germline V gene sequence: CDR1 LGHNA, CDR2 YSLEER.

In its sample, this clonotype was seen many times. The chain employs TRBV4-3 and TRBJ2-5; 9 bases line up with TRBD2. V trimming: 3 bases; J trimming: 5 bases; junction bases outside the gene matches: 7. CDR1 is LGHNA and CDR2 is YSLEER in the germline V gene. The CDR3 runs 15 residues. CDR3 DNA: TGCGCCAGCAGCCAGGCTGGGACTAGCAGGGAGACCCAGTACTTC. This gives the protein CASSQAGTSRETQYF.

The chain couples TRBV20-1 to TRBJ2-7, with unresolved D. V lost 1 base and J lost 0, with 10 bases in between. This CDR3 contains 14 residues. Germline CDR1 and CDR2: DFQATT and SNEGSKA (reference sequence). The CDR3 is CSARGADHSYEQYF. CDR3 sequence (DNA): TGCAGTGCTAGAGGAGCTGACCACTCCTACGAGCAGTACTTC.

The chain has TRBV28 and TRBJ1-5; TRBD1 matches at 8 bases. Losses at the gene ends were 3 bases for V and 4 bases for J; bases not matched to a gene: 5. Germline V gene sequence: CDR1 MDHEN, CDR2 SYDVKM. The CDR3 loop spans 15 amino acids. The CDR3, as DNA: TGTGCCAGCAGTTTTCTCCAGGGGGCGAATCAGCCCCAGCATTTT. Amino acid sequence: CASSFLQGANQPQHF.

On this clonotype: Given a much more abundant clone one base away, this may be a read error. The rearrangement links TRBV12-3 or TRBV12-4 to TRBJ1-5; D possibly corresponds to TRBD1 (5 bases). The CDR3 length is 12 residues. Here the CDR3 reads CAGSTWGEPQHF. The DNA for the CDR3 is TGTGCCGGCAGTACCTGGGGGGAGCCCCAGCATTTT.

Of note for this clonotype: Given the absence of the conserved phenylalanine or tryptophan at the CDR3 end, a read error is likely. The rearrangement uses TRBV28 and TRBJ2-7; TRBD1 or TRBD2 may be the D gene (5 bases each). Germline CDR1 reads MDHEN; CDR2 reads SYDVKM. The V gene lost 3 bases and the J gene lost 5 bases, with 23 bases spanning the gap. The CDR3 is 17 residues long. CDR3: CASSFLWNTGTTDEQYS. Here the CDR3 DNA reads TGTGCCAGCAGTTTTTTGTGGAATACCGGGACGACCGACGAGCAGTACTCC.

As concerns this clonotype: A much larger clone differs from this one at a single base, so this may be a read error. The chain carries TRBV28 and TRBJ2-2; D possibly corresponds to TRBD1 (6 bases). The CDR3 is 17 amino acids. Germline values: CDR1 MDHEN, CDR2 SYDVKM. The CDR3 DNA sequence: TGTGCCAGCAGTTTGGGGAGAGGGGACATCGGGGCCGGGGAGCCGTTTTTT. As protein: CASSLGRGDIGAGEPFF.

This clonotype was seen many times. J is TRBJ2-7 and V is TRBV7-9; 7 bases fit TRBD1. V gave up 1 base and J gave up 2 bases; unmatched junction bases: 2. Germline values: CDR1 SEHNR, CDR2 FQNEAQ (reference sequence). This CDR3 contains 14 residues. The CDR3 nucleotides read TGTGCCAGCAGCTTAGTCCAGGGGGCCTACGAGCAGTACTTC. Translated: CASSLVQGAYEQYF.